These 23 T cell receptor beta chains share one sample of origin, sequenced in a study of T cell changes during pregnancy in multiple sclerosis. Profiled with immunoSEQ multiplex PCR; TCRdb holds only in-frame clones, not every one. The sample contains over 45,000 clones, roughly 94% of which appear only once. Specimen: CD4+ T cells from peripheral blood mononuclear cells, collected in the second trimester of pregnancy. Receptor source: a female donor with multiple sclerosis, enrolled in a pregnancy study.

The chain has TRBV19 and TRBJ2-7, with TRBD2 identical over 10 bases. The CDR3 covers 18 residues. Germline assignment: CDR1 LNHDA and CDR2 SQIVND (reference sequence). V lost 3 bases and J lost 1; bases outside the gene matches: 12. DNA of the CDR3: TGTGCCAGTAGTATCGCGTCTAGCGGGAGTTCGCAGTCCTACGAGCAGTACTTC. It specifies CASSIASSGSSQSYEQYF.

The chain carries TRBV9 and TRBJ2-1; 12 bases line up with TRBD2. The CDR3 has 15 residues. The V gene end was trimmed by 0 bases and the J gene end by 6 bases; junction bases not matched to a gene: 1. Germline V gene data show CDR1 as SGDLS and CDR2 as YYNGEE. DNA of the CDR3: TGTGCCAGCAGCGTAGGGACTAGCGGGATCAATGAGCAGTTCTTC. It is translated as CASSVGTSGINEQFF.

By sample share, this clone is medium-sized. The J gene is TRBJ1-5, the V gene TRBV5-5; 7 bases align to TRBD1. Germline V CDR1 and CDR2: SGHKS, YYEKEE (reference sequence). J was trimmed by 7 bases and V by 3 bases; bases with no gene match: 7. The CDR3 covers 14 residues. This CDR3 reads CASSSSQGYQPQHF. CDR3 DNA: TGTGCCAGCAGCTCCTCACAGGGGTACCAGCCCCAGCATTTT.

The CDR3: CASSLAVLAGTSRFEQYF. CDR3 DNA: TGCGCCAGCAGCTTGGCGGTCTTGGCCGGGACTTCCCGCTTCGAGCAGTACTTC. The chain joins TRBV5-1 to TRBJ2-7; perhaps TRBD2 as D (6 bases). With 0 bases removed from V and 6 bases from J, the gap between germline ends came to 25 bases. CDR1 and CDR2 from the germline V gene are SGHRS and YFSETQ. The CDR3 spans 18 residues.

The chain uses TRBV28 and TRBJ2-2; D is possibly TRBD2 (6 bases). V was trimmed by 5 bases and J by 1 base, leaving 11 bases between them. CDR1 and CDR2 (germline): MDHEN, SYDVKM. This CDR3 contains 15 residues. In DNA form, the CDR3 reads TGTGCCAGCAGTGGGGGGAAAGGGAACACCGGGGAGCTGTTTTTT. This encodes CASSGGKGNTGELFF.

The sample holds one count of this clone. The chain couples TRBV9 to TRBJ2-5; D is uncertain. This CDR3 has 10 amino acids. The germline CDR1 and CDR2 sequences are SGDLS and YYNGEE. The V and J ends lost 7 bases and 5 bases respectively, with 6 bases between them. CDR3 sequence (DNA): TGTGCCAGCGGAGCTGAGACCCAGTACTTC. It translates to CASGAETQYF.

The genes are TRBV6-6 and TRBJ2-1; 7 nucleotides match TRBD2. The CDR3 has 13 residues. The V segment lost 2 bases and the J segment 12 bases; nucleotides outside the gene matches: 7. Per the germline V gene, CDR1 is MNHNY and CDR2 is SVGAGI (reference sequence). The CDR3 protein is CASSYGRENGQFF. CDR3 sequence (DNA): TGTGCCAGCAGTTACGGGCGGGAGAACGGGCAGTTCTTC.

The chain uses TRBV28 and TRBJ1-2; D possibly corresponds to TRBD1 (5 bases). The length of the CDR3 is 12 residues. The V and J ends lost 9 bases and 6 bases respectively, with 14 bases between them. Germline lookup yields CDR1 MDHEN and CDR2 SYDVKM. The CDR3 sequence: CASQAGLDGYTF. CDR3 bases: TGTGCCAGTCAAGCGGGACTAGATGGCTACACCTTC.

The CDR3 protein is CASSATSGPSYEQYF. In nucleotides, the CDR3 is TGTGCCAGCAGTGCCACTAGCGGTCCTTCCTACGAGCAGTACTTC. The gene calls are TRBV6-1 and TRBJ2-7; 8 bases align to TRBD2. CDR1 and CDR2 from the germline V gene are MNHNS and SASEGT. The junction had 6 bases not matched to a gene; V was cut back by 4 bases and J by 1 base. The CDR3 totals 15 residues.

The CDR3 region is CASSLLISAGSGNTIYF. CDR3 DNA: TGTGCCAGCAGTTTATTAATCTCTGCGGGGTCAGGAAACACCATATATTTT. V gene TRBV28 combines with J gene TRBJ1-3, with no clear D. The CDR3 is 17 amino acids. Trimming removed 1 base at V and 4 bases at J, with 17 bases between. Germline V gene data show CDR1 as MDHEN and CDR2 as SYDVKM. The variable domain in full, with the rest retrieved from reference TRBV28 and TRBJ1-3, is DVKVTQSSRYLVKRTGEKVFLECVQDMDHENMFWYRQDPGLGLRLIYFSYDVKMKEKGDIPEGYSVSREKKERFSLILESASTNQTSMYLCASSLLISAGSGNTIYFGEGSWLTVV.

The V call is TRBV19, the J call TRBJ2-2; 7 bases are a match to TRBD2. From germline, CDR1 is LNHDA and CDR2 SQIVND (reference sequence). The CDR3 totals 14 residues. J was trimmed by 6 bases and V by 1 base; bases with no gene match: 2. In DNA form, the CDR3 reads TGTGCCAGTAGTATAGCGGGGGGATCCGGGGAGCTGTTTTTT. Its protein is CASSIAGGSGELFF.

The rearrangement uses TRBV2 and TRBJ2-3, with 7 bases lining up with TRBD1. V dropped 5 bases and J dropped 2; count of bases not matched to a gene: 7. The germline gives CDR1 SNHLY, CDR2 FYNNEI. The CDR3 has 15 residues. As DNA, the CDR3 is TGTGCCAGCAGTCTGTCCGGGACAGACACAGATACGCAGTATTTT. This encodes CASSLSGTDTDTQYF.

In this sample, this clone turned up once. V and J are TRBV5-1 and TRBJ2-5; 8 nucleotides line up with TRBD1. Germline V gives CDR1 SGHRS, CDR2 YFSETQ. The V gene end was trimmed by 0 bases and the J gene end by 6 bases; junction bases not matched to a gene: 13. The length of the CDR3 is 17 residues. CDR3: CASSLVSDRVIRKTQYF. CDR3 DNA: TGCGCCAGCAGCTTGGTGTCGGACAGGGTGATAAGAAAGACCCAGTACTTC.

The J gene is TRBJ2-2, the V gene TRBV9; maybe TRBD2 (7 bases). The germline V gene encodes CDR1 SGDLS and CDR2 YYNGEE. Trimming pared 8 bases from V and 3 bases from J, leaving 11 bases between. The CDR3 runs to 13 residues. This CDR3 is CASGGGHTGELFF. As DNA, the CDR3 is TGTGCCAGTGGGGGGGGGCACACCGGGGAGCTGTTTTTT.

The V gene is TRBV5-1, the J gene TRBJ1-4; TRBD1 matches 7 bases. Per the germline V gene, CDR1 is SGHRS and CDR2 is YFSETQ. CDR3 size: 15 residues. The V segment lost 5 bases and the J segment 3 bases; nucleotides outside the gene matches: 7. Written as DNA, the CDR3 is TGCGCCAGCAGAGCGACAGGGAAGTCTAATGAAAAACTGTTTTTT. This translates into CASRATGKSNEKLFF.

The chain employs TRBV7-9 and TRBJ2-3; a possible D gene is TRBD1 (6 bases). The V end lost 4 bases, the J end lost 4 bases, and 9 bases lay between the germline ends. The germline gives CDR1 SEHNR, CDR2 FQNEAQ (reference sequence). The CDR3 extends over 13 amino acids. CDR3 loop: CASSWGRSDTQYF. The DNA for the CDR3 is TGTGCCAGCAGCTGGGGGCGCTCAGATACGCAGTATTTT.

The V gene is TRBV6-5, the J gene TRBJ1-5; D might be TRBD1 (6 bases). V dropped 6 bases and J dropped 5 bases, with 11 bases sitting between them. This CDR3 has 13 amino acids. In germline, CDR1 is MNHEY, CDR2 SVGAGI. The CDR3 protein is CASRTGRDQPQHF. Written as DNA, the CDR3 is TGTGCCAGCAGAACAGGGAGGGATCAGCCCCAGCATTTT.

The CDR3 bases are TGTGCCAGCAGCTTGTTCCCCAGCGGGGGAACCTACGAGCAGTACTTC. This translates into CASSLFPSGGTYEQYF. The genes are TRBV5-5 and TRBJ2-7; 8 bases fit TRBD2. Germline CDR1 SGHKS, CDR2 YYEKEE (reference sequence). Trimming cost V 1 base and J 2 bases; bases outside gene matches: 8. The CDR3 covers 16 residues.

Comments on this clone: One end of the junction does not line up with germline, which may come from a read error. Here the CDR3 reads CSVEGRSTDTQYF. CDR3 in DNA: TGCAGCGTGGAAGGGCGGAGCACAGATACGCAGTATTTT. The chain employs TRBV29-1 and TRBJ2-3; no clear D. In germline, CDR1 is SQVTM, CDR2 ANQGSEA. The CDR3 has 13 amino acids.

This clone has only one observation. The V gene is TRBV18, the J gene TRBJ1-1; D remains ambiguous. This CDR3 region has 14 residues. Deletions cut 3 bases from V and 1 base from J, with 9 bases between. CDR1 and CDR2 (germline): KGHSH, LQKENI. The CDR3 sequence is CASSPGRPNTEAFF. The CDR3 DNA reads TGTGCCAGCTCACCGGGCAGGCCGAACACTGAAGCTTTCTTT.

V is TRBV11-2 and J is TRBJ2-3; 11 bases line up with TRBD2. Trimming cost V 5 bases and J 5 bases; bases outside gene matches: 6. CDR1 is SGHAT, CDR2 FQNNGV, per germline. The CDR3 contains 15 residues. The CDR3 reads CASSLSGGAVDTQYF. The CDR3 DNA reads TGTGCCAGCAGCCTTAGCGGGGGGGCGGTAGATACGCAGTATTTT. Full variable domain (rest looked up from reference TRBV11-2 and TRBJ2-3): EAGVAQSPRYKIIEKRQSVAFWCNPISGHATLYWYQQILGQGPKLLIQFQNNGVVDDSQLPKDRFSAERLKGVDSTLKIQPAKLEDSAVYLCASSLSGGAVDTQYFGPGTRLTVL.

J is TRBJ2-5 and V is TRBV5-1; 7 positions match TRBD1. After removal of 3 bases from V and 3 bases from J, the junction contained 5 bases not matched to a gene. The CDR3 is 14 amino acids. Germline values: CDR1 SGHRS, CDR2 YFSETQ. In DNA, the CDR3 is TGCGCCAGCAGCTGGTCCGGGACAGAAGAGACCCAGTACTTC. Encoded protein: CASSWSGTEETQYF.

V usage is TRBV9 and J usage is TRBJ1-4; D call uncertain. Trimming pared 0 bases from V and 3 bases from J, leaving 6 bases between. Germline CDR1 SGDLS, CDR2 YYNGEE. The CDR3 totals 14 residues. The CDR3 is CASSVGGANEKLFF. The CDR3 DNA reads TGTGCCAGCAGCGTAGGGGGAGCTAATGAAAAACTGTTTTTT.